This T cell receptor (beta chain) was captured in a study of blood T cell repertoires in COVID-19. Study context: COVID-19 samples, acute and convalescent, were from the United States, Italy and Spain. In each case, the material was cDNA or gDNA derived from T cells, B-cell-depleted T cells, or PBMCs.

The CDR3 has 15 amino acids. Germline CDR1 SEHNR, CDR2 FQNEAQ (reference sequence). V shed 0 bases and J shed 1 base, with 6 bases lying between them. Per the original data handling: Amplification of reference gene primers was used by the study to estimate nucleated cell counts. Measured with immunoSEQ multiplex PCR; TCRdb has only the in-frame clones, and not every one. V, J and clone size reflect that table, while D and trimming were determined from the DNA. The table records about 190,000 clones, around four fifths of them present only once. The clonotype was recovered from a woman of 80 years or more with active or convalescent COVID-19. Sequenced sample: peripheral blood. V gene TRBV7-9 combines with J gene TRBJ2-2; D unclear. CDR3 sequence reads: CASSLAGRNTGELFF. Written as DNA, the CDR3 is TGTGCCAGCAGCTTAGCGGGCCGGAACACCGGGGAGCTGTTTTTT.